These 14 T cell receptor beta chains were sequenced from one sample in a study of blood T cell repertoires in COVID-19. TCRdb keeps only in-frame clones here, not all; method: immunoSEQ multiplex PCR. The table records more than 250,000 clones, 86% of them present only once. The sequencing input was peripheral blood. The origin of the receptors is a woman aged 30 to 39 who had recovered from COVID-19.

V and J are TRBV10-3 and TRBJ1-2, with a possible D match to TRBD1 (5 bases). CDR3 length: 17 residues. V lost 3 bases, J lost 3 bases, and 20 bases lay in between. The germline CDR1 and CDR2 sequences are ENHRY and SYGVKD. CDR3 nucleotides: TGTGCCATCAGTGATCCGAATTGGGCCAGGACACACTATGGCTACACCTTC. Translation: CAISDPNWARTHYGYTF.

The gene calls are TRBV4-3 and TRBJ1-1, with 7 bases that match TRBD1. V shed 4 bases, J shed 0 bases, and the junction held 8 bases outside the gene matches. The germline V gene has CDR1 LGHNA and CDR2 YSLEER. The CDR3 runs to 16 residues. This CDR3 is CASSPGTVALNTEAFF. CDR3 DNA sequence: TGCGCCAGCAGCCCTGGGACAGTCGCCTTGAACACTGAAGCTTTCTTT.

This clone was observed a handful of times. The chain employs TRBV28 and TRBJ1-1; no definite D call. Trimming took 10 bases from V and 3 from J, leaving 9 bases between them. The CDR3 contains 11 residues. Germline V gene sequence: CDR1 MDHEN, CDR2 SYDVKM. CDR3 sequence: CATTVYTEAFF. Here the CDR3 DNA reads TGTGCCACCACAGTGTACACTGAAGCTTTCTTT.

Concerning this clone itself: The sample contains more than one DNA sequence encoding this CDR3. This chain uses TRBV18 with TRBJ1-2; the match to TRBD1 covers 10 bases. The CDR3 has 15 amino acids. V was clipped by 2 bases and J by 0 bases; unmatched bases: 0. CDR1 and CDR2 (germline): KGHSH, LQKENI. CDR3 sequence reads: CASSPGQGANYGYTF. Written as DNA, the CDR3 is TGTGCCAGCTCACCAGGACAGGGGGCTAACTATGGCTACACCTTC. The complete variable domain, with remaining parts taken from reference TRBV18 and TRBJ1-2, reads NAGVMQNPRHLVRRRGQEARLRCSPMKGHSHVYWYRQLPEEGLKFMVYLQKENIIDESGMPKERFSAEFPKEGPSILRIQQVVRGDSAAYFCASSPGQGANYGYTFGSGTRLTVV.

This clone was counted only a few times. This chain links TRBV10-1 with TRBJ2-2, with D maybe TRBD1 (6 bases). Germline V gene lookup returns CDR1 WNHNN and CDR2 SYGVQD (reference sequence). V was shortened by 4 bases and J by 6 bases, with 12 bases between the two germline ends. The CDR3 totals 14 residues. The CDR3 spells CASSGKPGAGELFF. The CDR3 nucleotides read TGCGCCAGCAGTGGAAAACCAGGGGCCGGGGAGCTGTTTTTT.

J is TRBJ2-7 and V is TRBV7-2; D remains ambiguous. The germline gives CDR1 SGHTA, CDR2 FQGNSA. This CDR3 is 13 amino acids long. V was pared by 2 bases and J by 5 bases, with 10 bases between. The chain's CDR3 is CASSLNLVHEQYF. The CDR3 DNA follows: TGTGCCAGCAGCTTAAACCTAGTCCACGAGCAGTACTTC.

The chain joins TRBV7-9 to TRBJ2-7; 14 bases agree with TRBD2. Looked up from germline, CDR1 is SEHNR and CDR2 is FQNEAQ (reference sequence). V gave up 5 bases and J gave up 0 bases; unmatched junction bases: 6. CDR3 length: 17 residues. In nucleotides, the CDR3 is TGTGCCAGCAGCCGGGGACTAGCGGGGGCCTACTCCTACGAGCAGTACTTC. Translating gives CASSRGLAGAYSYEQYF.

This clone was seen more than once but under ten times. The chain is built from TRBV10-3 and TRBJ1-2; 9 positions agree with TRBD1. Germline V CDR1 and CDR2: ENHRY, SYGVKD. J lost 4 bases, V lost 4 bases, and 7 bases had no gene match. The CDR3 runs to 15 residues. CDR3 amino acids: CAISVVGQGTYGYTF. The CDR3 DNA is TGTGCCATCAGTGTTGTGGGACAGGGAACCTATGGCTACACCTTC.

This sequence joins TRBV7-2 and TRBJ2-2, with TRBD1 as a possible D gene (5 bases). This CDR3 contains 17 residues. Germline V gene data show CDR1 as SGHTA and CDR2 as FQGNSA. Trimming left V 5 bases short and J 3 bases short, with 19 bases between. In nucleotides, the CDR3 is TGTGCCAGCAGCCTAGGGGTAGCCGGTGTGTACACCGGGGAGCTGTTTTTT. As protein: CASSLGVAGVYTGELFF.

Here the CDR3 reads CASSVRQGGETQYF. The DNA of the CDR3 is TGTGCCAGCAGTGTGCGACAGGGTGGAGAGACCCAGTACTTC. V gene TRBV28 combines with J gene TRBJ2-5; 7 nucleotides agree with TRBD1. Trimming at V came to 5 bases and at J to 4 bases, leaving 7 bases not matched to a gene. This CDR3 spans 14 amino acids. CDR1 is MDHEN, CDR2 SYDVKM, per germline.

The table lists this clone with a few counts. The chain is built from TRBV3-1 (or the pseudogene TRBV3-2) and TRBJ2-5, with a tentative D call TRBD2 (6 bases). The CDR3 spans 14 residues. The V gene lost 1 base and the J gene lost 4 bases, with 10 bases spanning the gap. Germline loops: CDR1 LGHDT, CDR2 YNNKEL (reference sequence). CDR3 region: CASSQVLRGETQYF. The DNA for the CDR3 is TGTGCCAGCAGCCAAGTCCTGCGGGGAGAGACCCAGTACTTC.

The chain recombines TRBV6-5 with TRBJ1-1; D gene uncertain. V gave up 8 bases and J gave up 7 bases, with 11 bases separating them. CDR1 and CDR2 (germline): MNHEY, SVGAGI. There are 11 residues in the CDR3. The DNA for the CDR3 is TGTGCCAGCGAGAAGCAAATTGAAGCTTTCTTT. Encoded protein: CASEKQIEAFF.

The chain carries TRBV10-3 and TRBJ2-5; possibly TRBD2 for D (6 bases). This CDR3 has 12 residues. The ends were cut back, 2 bases at V and 5 bases at J, with 6 bases in the middle. Germline CDR1 is ENHRY and CDR2 is SYGVKD. CDR3 sequence (DNA): TGTGCCATCAGTGAGGGGGGGGAGACCCAGTACTTC. Protein sequence: CAISEGGETQYF.

J is TRBJ2-5 and V is TRBV19, with a tentative D call TRBD1 (6 bases). The germline V gene encodes CDR1 LNHDA and CDR2 SQIVND (reference sequence). The V and J ends lost 9 bases and 5 bases respectively, with 13 bases between them. CDR3 size: 12 residues. The CDR3 reads CASRTDGETQYF. CDR3 nucleotides: TGTGCCAGCAGGACAGACGGGGAGACCCAGTACTTC.